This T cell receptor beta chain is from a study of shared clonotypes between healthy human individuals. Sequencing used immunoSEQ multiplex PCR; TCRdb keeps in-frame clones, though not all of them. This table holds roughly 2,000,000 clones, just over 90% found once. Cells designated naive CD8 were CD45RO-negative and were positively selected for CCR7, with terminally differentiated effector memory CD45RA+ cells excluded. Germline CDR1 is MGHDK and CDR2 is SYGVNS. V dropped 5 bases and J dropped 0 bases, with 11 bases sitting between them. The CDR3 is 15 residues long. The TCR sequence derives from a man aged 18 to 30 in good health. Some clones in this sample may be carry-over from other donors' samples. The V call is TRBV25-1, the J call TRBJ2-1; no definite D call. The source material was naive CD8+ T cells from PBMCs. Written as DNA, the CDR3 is TGTGCCAGCAGTCACGGTTTGAGCTCCTACAATGAGCAGTTCTTC. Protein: CASSHGLSSYNEQFF. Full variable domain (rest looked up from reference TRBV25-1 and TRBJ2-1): EADIYQTPRYLVIGTGKKITLECSQTMGHDKMYWYQQDPGMELHLIHYSYGVNSTEKGDLSSESTVSRIRTEHFPLTLESARPSHTSQYLCASSHGLSSYNEQFFGPGTRLTVL.